The text below deals with one T cell receptor (beta chain). This CDR3 has 13 amino acids. Per the germline V gene, CDR1 is MNHNY and CDR2 is SVGAGI (reference sequence). Trimming stripped 7 bases from V and 2 bases from J, with 11 bases between. These data belong to a study of early stage breast cancer tumors. Blood replicates held 0.5 ug DNA, tumor or normal breast 1.5 ug, two each. Profiling relied on immunoSEQ multiplex PCR, and the TCRdb table lists in-frame clones only, not all of them. This sample yields roughly 60,000 clones, of which over 65% are seen a single time; about 3.4% belongs to the top ten.

The specimen sequenced was blood. The clonotype was recovered from a person aged 25 to 39 with breast cancer. The V and J genes are TRBV6-6 and TRBJ2-5; D possibly corresponds to TRBD2 (5 bases). The CDR3 DNA follows: TGTGCCAGCACACCGCCGGGGCAAGAGACCCAGTACTTC. Protein sequence: CASTPPGQETQYF.